The 2 T cell receptor beta chains presented below share a single source sample, sequenced in a study of shared clonotypes between healthy human individuals. Assay: immunoSEQ multiplex PCR; the TCRdb copy retains only in-frame clones and omits some. The sample lists around 940,000 clones, about 80% occurring once. The sequencing input was memory CD4+ T cells sorted from blood. As for subset: CD45RA-negative fraction. All receptors come from a young man in good health.

In DNA form, the CDR3 reads TGCGCCAGCGGGTTTTCGGGGGGCACAGATACGCAGTATTTT. Translated: CASGFSGGTDTQYF. The rearrangement joins TRBV5-1 to TRBJ2-3; tentatively, D is TRBD2 (6 bases). CDR1 and CDR2 from the germline V gene are SGHRS and YFSETQ. This CDR3 comprises 14 residues. Trimming removed 7 bases from V and 1 base from J, with 13 bases in between.

There are a few counts of this clone. This chain joins TRBV25-1 and TRBJ1-2; D is unclear. Germline V gene lookup returns CDR1 MGHDK and CDR2 SYGVNS. V lost 4 bases and J 4 bases, leaving 13 bases between the germline ends. This CDR3 is built from 14 residues. CDR3 sequence (DNA): TGTGCCAGCAGTGGGGGAGCGACCATCTATGGCTACACCTTC. Its protein product is CASSGGATIYGYTF.